This T cell receptor (beta chain) was observed in a study of Tregs in tolerant kidney transplant recipients. Overall study results and limits: Few patients were studied, so findings need validation in larger groups.

Regarding this clone: Its target is unknown.

Thawed PBMCs were rested overnight at 37°C with roughly 200 IU/ml IL-2 before regulatory T cell sorting. Germline V lookup: CDR1 SGHRS, CDR2 YFSETQ. The ends were cut back, 6 bases at V and 4 bases at J, with 10 bases in the middle. The CDR3 spans 12 residues. Some clones are missing from TCRdb's copy, which holds only in-frame ones; the method was immunoSEQ multiplex PCR. This sample yields about 46,000 clones, of which about 90% are seen a single time; 0.6% to 0.7% belongs to the top ten. The chain combines TRBV5-1 with TRBJ1-1, with D unclear. The receptor was derived from a human donor in good health. The sequencing input was Tregs from blood. The CDR3 protein is CASMNPGTEAFF. In nucleotides, the CDR3 is TGCGCCAGCATGAACCCGGGCACTGAAGCTTTCTTT. The variable domain in full, completed from reference TRBV5-1 and TRBJ1-1, reads KAGVTQTPRYLIKTRGQQVTLSCSPISGHRSVSWYQQTPGQGLQFLFEYFSETQRNKGNFPGRFSGRQFSNSRSEMNVSTLELGDSALYLCASMNPGTEAFFGQGTRLTVV.